This TCR beta chain was found in a study of shared clonotypes between healthy human individuals. The CDR3 consists of 14 residues. The ends were cut back, 6 bases at V and 3 bases at J, with 15 bases in the middle. Germline V CDR1 and CDR2: SEHNR, FQNEAQ (reference sequence). This clone has just one count. Some clones are missing from TCRdb's copy, which holds only in-frame ones; the method was immunoSEQ multiplex PCR. The table records 500,000 or so clones, 95% to 97% of them present only once. Sequenced sample: naive CD4+ T cells sorted from blood. Subset denoted: CD45RA+ positively selected. The clonotype originates from a woman aged 30 to 39 in good health. V and J are TRBV7-9 and TRBJ2-7; unclear D gene. CDR3 loop: CASSPYFSGYEQYF. The CDR3 DNA is TGTGCCAGCAGTCCTTATTTTAGTGGCTACGAGCAGTACTTC.